Following are 25 T cell receptor beta chains from one sample sequenced in a study of T cell repertoires in cytomegalovirus infection (dated by TCRdb to between 2017 and 2020). The instrument given in TCRdb is Illumina HiSeq 1500. TCRdb redid the processing of the public reads, applying fastp at Q25 and MiXCR, and retained in-frame beta chains. Each CDR3 protein appears once, grouped with its most common genes and DNA. This sample comprises some 600,000 distinct CDR3 sequences, around 24% of them detected only once. Under 8.5% of the sample belongs to the ten largest clones. Sample: CD8+ T cells from PBMCs. Receptor source: a human donor in good health (CMV status not recorded). Some clones in this sample may be carry-over from other donors' samples.

Many counts were recorded for this clonotype. The V gene is TRBV19, the J gene TRBJ2-3, with 9 bases fitting TRBD2. The CDR3 loop spans 17 amino acids. Germline V lookup: CDR1 LNHDA, CDR2 SQIVND (reference sequence). Trimming took 7 bases from V and 4 from J; bases not matched to a gene: 15. CDR3 nucleotides: TGTGCCAGTAAGGACCCGAGGCTAGCGGGGCATTCAGATACGCAGTATTTT. It encodes CASKDPRLAGHSDTQYF.

The CDR3 bases are TGTGCCAGCAGTGCAGTACCGGGACAGGGGATGCGGGAGCAGTACTTC. Its translation is CASSAVPGQGMREQYF. The J gene is TRBJ2-7, the V gene TRBV6-1, with TRBD1 identical over 10 bases. The CDR3 contains 16 residues. The germline V gene encodes CDR1 MNHNS and CDR2 SASEGT. Trimming removed 4 bases from V and 7 bases from J; junction bases left unmatched: 13.

The V and J genes are TRBV19 and TRBJ1-5, with TRBD1 matching 9 bases. V trimming: 7 bases; J trimming: 1 base; junction bases outside the gene matches: 5. Germline lookup yields CDR1 LNHDA and CDR2 SQIVND (reference sequence). This CDR3 spans 15 amino acids. The CDR3 DNA reads TGTGCCAGTAAGTGGACAGGGGACAGCAATCAGCCCCAGCATTTT. It specifies CASKWTGDSNQPQHF.

The V call is TRBV7-2, the J call TRBJ1-1, with D unclear. This CDR3 comprises 12 residues. V was pared by 1 base and J by 8 bases, with 8 bases between. Germline V CDR1 and CDR2: SGHTA, FQGNSA. CDR3 in DNA: TGTGCCAGCAGCTTAGAAAGGCACGAAGCTTTCTTT. It specifies CASSLERHEAFF.

This clonotype was recorded many times. The chain uses TRBV6-2 or TRBV6-3 and TRBJ2-2; maybe TRBD2 (5 bases). Deletions cut 8 bases from V and 7 bases from J, with 23 bases between. CDR1 is MNHEY and CDR2 is SVGEGT in the germline V gene. The CDR3 runs to 16 residues. CDR3 DNA: TGTGCCAGCGCCACCTTTTTCGGGGATAGCAACGGGGAGCTGTTTTTT. Translated, it gives CASATFFGDSNGELFF.

This clonotype was detected ten times or more. This chain joins TRBV6-1 and TRBJ2-7; 11 nucleotides match TRBD2. Germline V gene lookup returns CDR1 MNHNS and CDR2 SASEGT. CDR3 length equals 16 residues. J was trimmed by 1 base and V by 2 bases; bases with no gene match: 4. The CDR3, as DNA: TGTGCCAGCAGTGAACTCGTAGCGGGGGGGTCCTACGAGCAGTACGTC. Protein: CASSELVAGGSYEQYV.

The rearrangement links TRBV28 to TRBJ2-1, with D unresolved. CDR1 MDHEN and CDR2 SYDVKM come from the germline V gene. V was clipped by 5 bases and J by 5 bases, with 7 bases between them. This CDR3 spans 12 amino acids. In nucleotides, the CDR3 is TGTGCCAGCAGTCTTAGGCACAATGAGCAGTTCTTC. Translating gives CASSLRHNEQFF.

In the case of this clonotype: This CDR3 is missing its conserved last phenylalanine or tryptophan, likely due to a read error. Because the CDR3's place on the DNA is in doubt, the DNA is left out and the CDR3 is given as listed by TCRdb. The rearrangement uses TRBV7-9 and TRBJ2-1; the D segment call TRBD2 is taken from the table without a DNA check. CDR1 is SEHNR and CDR2 is FQNEAQ in the germline V gene (reference sequence). Inclusive of both ends, the CDR3 amounts to 11 amino acids. CDR3 sequence reads: CASSTGLADFL.

The chain is built from TRBV5-4 and TRBJ1-2; D might be TRBD1 (6 bases). The germline V gene encodes CDR1 SGHNT and CDR2 YYREEE (reference sequence). The CDR3 is made up of 14 amino acids. Trimming cost V 4 bases and J 6 bases, with 16 bases left between them. The CDR3 region has the DNA TGTGCCAGCAGCCCGGGGCAGGGGTTAAATGGCTACACCTTC. Its translation is CASSPGQGLNGYTF. The full variable domain, with the rest looked up from reference TRBV5-4 and TRBJ1-2, is ETGVTQSPTHLIKTRGQQVTLRCSSQSGHNTVSWYQQALGQGPQFIFQYYREEENGRGNFPPRFSGLQFPNYSSELNVNALELDDSALYLCASSPGQGLNGYTFGSGTRLTVV.

The sample holds a few counts of this clonotype. The chain carries TRBV25-1 and TRBJ2-7, with a possible D match to TRBD1 (6 bases). This CDR3 spans 11 amino acids. Between the trimmed V and J ends, which lost 8 bases and 6 bases, there was a span of 11 bases. Germline-derived CDR1 and CDR2 are MGHDK and SYGVNS. CDR3 DNA: TGTGCCAGCGGGGTAGGGGGCGAGCAGTACTTC. Translated, it gives CASGVGGEQYF.

This clonotype was seen repeatedly, ten times or more. The chain couples TRBV7-2 to TRBJ2-3, with 8 bases aligning to TRBD2. The J segment lost 8 bases and the V segment lost 8 bases, leaving 6 bases of the junction unmatched. CDR3 length: 12 amino acids. CDR1 SGHTA and CDR2 FQGNSA come from the germline V gene. In DNA, the CDR3 is TGTGCCAGCGAGCCGGGGGGGCCTACGCAGTATTTT. It codes for CASEPGGPTQYF.

The gene calls are TRBV6-5 and TRBJ2-1; 7 bases fit TRBD1. With 2 bases clipped from V and 3 bases from J, the junction kept 7 bases outside the gene matches. Looked up from germline, CDR1 is MNHEY and CDR2 is SVGAGI. This CDR3 is built from 16 residues. CDR3: CASSYPRQGLYNEQFF. CDR3 nucleotides: TGTGCCAGCAGTTACCCCAGACAGGGTCTCTACAATGAGCAGTTCTTC.

The sample holds many counts of this clonotype. The chain uses TRBV7-8 and TRBJ2-5, with D unclear. Germline V gene lookup returns CDR1 SGHVS and CDR2 FQNEAQ. There are 16 residues in the CDR3. V was pared by 4 bases and J by 0 bases, with 15 bases between. CDR3 sequence reads: CASSSPGGVYQETQYF. In DNA form, the CDR3 reads TGTGCCAGCAGCTCCCCTGGCGGAGTGTACCAAGAGACCCAGTACTTC.

The sample holds a few counts of this clonotype. This chain links TRBV6-2 or TRBV6-3 with TRBJ2-2; TRBD2 matches 8 bases. This CDR3 contains 16 residues. CDR1 MNHEY and CDR2 SVGEGT come from the germline V gene. V shed 6 bases, J shed 0 bases, and the junction held 6 bases outside the gene matches. CDR3 coding DNA: TGTGCCAGCAGACCCCGGGGGGGGACGAACACCGGGGAGCTGTTTTTT. Translated: CASRPRGGTNTGELFF.

This clonotype was recorded a few times. The chain links TRBV7-9 to TRBJ2-1; weak D call: TRBD2 (7 bases). V lost 5 bases, J lost 1 base, and 18 bases lay in between. CDR1 SEHNR and CDR2 FQNEAQ come from the germline V gene (reference sequence). The CDR3 has 17 residues. DNA of the CDR3: TGTGCCAGCAGCCTGGGGGGGGGGGGCGAGTCCTACAATGAGCAGTTCTTC. It is translated as CASSLGGGGESYNEQFF.

V gene TRBV19 combines with J gene TRBJ2-5; no definite D call. The germline V gene has CDR1 LNHDA and CDR2 SQIVND (reference sequence). The CDR3 contains 14 residues. The germline V and J ends were trimmed by 4 bases and 4 bases, with 13 bases remaining between them. The CDR3, as DNA: TGTGCCAGTAGTACAAACCCCATCGGAGAGACCCAGTACTTC. This translates into CASSTNPIGETQYF.

Concerning this clonotype itself: It may be a read error: a sequence one base away is much more abundant. The rearrangement joins TRBV28 to TRBJ2-5; D is perhaps TRBD2 (5 bases). This CDR3 region has 15 residues. CDR1 is MDHEN, CDR2 SYDVKM, per germline. CDR3 sequence: CANSFLTDYQETQYF. The CDR3 region has the DNA TGTGCCAACAGTTTTTTGACGGACTACCAAGAGACCCAGTACTTC.

The chain is built from TRBV2 and TRBJ1-2; D gene unclear. Germline loops: CDR1 SNHLY, CDR2 FYNNEI. CDR3 length: 11 amino acids. CDR3 amino acids: CRWNRNYGYTF. DNA for the CDR3: TGTAGATGGAACAGAAACTATGGCTACACCTTC.

This clonotype was detected a few times. This chain links TRBV12-5 with TRBJ2-6; D remains unclear. Germline V lookup: CDR1 LGHNT, CDR2 FRNRAP. Trimming removed 7 bases at V and 2 bases at J, with 12 bases between. The CDR3 loop spans 15 amino acids. The CDR3 reads CASASPWTGANVLTF. CDR3 nucleotides: TGTGCTAGTGCCTCTCCGTGGACTGGGGCCAACGTCCTGACTTTC.

This clonotype was detected a few times. The V call is TRBV11-2, the J call TRBJ1-5; perhaps TRBD1 as D (5 bases). V dropped 1 base and J dropped 4 bases, with 14 bases sitting between them. The CDR3 is 16 residues long. Per germline, CDR1 SGHAT and CDR2 FQNNGV. CDR3 DNA sequence: TGTGCCAGCAGCTTAGTTAATAAGAGGGGAAATCAGCCCCAGCATTTT. It yields the protein CASSLVNKRGNQPQHF.

J is TRBJ1-1 and V is TRBV6-2 or TRBV6-3; no reliable D call. The length of the CDR3 is 13 residues. Looked up from germline, CDR1 is MNHEY and CDR2 is SVGEGT. Trimming left V 5 bases short and J 11 bases short, with 18 bases between. CDR3 loop: CASSLYLSRWAFF. For the CDR3, the DNA is TGTGCCAGCAGTCTATATCTATCACGTTGGGCTTTCTTT.

The V gene is TRBV7-2, the J gene TRBJ2-3; 7 nucleotides match TRBD2. This CDR3 is built from 16 residues. Unmatched junction bases numbered 8, after V lost 5 bases and J lost 0 bases. Germline assignment: CDR1 SGHTA and CDR2 FQGNSA. The CDR3 coding sequence is TGTGCCAGCAGCGGGGGGGGGTTACCTAGCACAGATACGCAGTATTTT. The encoded protein is CASSGGGLPSTDTQYF.

This clonotype was seen more than once but under ten times. V usage is TRBV7-9 and J usage is TRBJ1-1, with a tentative D call TRBD1 (5 bases). In germline, CDR1 is SEHNR, CDR2 FQNEAQ (reference sequence). Trimming left V 6 bases short and J 7 bases short, with 15 bases between. The CDR3 consists of 13 residues. CDR3 sequence reads: CASSSRVGDEAFF. CDR3 coding DNA: TGTGCCAGCAGTTCCAGGGTGGGGGATGAAGCTTTCTTT. The entire variable domain, with the rest obtained from reference TRBV7-9 and TRBJ1-1, is as follows: DTGVSQNPRHKITKRGQNVTFRCDPISEHNRLYWYRQTLGQGPEFLTYFQNEAQLEKSRLLSDRFSAERPKGSFSTLEIQRTEQGDSAMYLCASSSRVGDEAFFGQGTRLTVV.

A note on this clonotype: At one of its ends the junction is not consistent with the germline gene, which may arise from a read error. J is TRBJ1-4 and V is TRBV7-9; D perhaps matches TRBD1 (5 bases). The CDR3 has 16 amino acids. Germline V lookup: CDR1 SEHNR, CDR2 FQNEAQ (reference sequence). CDR3 DNA: TGTGCCAGCAGTTTAGCCATGACAGCAACTAATGAAAAACTGTTTTTT. Protein: CASSLAMTATNEKLFF.

The rearrangement joins TRBV19 to TRBJ1-1, with TRBD1 matching 10 bases. Per germline, CDR1 LNHDA and CDR2 SQIVND (reference sequence). J was trimmed by 4 bases and V by 5 bases; bases with no gene match: 7. This CDR3 has 15 amino acids. This CDR3 is CASSPPGDRGTEAFF. CDR3 nucleotide sequence: TGTGCCAGTAGTCCTCCTGGGGACAGGGGCACTGAAGCTTTCTTT.